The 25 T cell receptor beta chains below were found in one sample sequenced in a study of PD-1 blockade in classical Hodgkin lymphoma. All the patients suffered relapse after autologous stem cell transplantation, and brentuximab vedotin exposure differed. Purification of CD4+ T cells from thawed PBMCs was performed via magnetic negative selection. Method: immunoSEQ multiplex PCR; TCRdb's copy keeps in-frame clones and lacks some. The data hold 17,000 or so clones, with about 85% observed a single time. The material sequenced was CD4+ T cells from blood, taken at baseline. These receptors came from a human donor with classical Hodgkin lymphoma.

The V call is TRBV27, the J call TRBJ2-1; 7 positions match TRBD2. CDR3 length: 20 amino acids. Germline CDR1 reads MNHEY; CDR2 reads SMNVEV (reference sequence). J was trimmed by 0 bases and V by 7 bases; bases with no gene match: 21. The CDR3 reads CASNPRAGAWTGVSYNEQFF. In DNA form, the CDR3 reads TGTGCCAGCAACCCTCGCGCGGGAGCCTGGACTGGGGTCTCCTACAATGAGCAGTTCTTC.

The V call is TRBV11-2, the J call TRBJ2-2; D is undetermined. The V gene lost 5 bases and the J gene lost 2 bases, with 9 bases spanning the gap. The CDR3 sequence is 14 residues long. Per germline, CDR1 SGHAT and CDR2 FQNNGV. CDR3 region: CASSPTRNTGELFF. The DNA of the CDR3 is TGTGCCAGCAGCCCAACACGTAACACCGGGGAGCTGTTTTTT.

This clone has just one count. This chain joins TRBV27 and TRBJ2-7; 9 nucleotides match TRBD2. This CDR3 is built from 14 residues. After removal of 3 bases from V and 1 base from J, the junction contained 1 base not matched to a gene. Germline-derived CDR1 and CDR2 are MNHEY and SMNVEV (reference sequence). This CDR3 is CASSLLAGSYEQYF. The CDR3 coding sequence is TGTGCCAGCAGTTTGCTAGCGGGATCCTACGAGCAGTACTTC.

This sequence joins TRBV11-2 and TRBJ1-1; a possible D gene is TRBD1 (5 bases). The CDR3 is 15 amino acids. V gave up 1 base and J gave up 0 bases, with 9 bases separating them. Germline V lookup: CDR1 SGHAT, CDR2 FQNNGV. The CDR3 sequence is CASSLVGGLNTEAFF. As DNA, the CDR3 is TGTGCCAGCAGCTTAGTGGGGGGTCTGAACACTGAAGCTTTCTTT. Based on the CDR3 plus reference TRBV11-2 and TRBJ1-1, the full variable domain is EAGVAQSPRYKIIEKRQSVAFWCNPISGHATLYWYQQILGQGPKLLIQFQNNGVVDDSQLPKDRFSAERLKGVDSTLKIQPAKLEDSAVYLCASSLVGGLNTEAFFGQGTRLTVV.

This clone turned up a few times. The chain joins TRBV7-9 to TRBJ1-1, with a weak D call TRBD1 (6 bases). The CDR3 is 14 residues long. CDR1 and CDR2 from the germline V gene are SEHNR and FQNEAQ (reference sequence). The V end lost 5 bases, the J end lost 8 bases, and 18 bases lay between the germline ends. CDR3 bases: TGTGCCAGCAGCCTCCTTCTTGGGGGCATGGAAGCTTTCTTT. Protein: CASSLLLGGMEAFF.

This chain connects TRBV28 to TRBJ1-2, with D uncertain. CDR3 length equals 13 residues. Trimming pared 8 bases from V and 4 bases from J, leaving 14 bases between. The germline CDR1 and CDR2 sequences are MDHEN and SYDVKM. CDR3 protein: CASGDPGVYGYTF. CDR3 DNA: TGTGCCAGCGGAGACCCGGGCGTCTATGGCTACACCTTC.

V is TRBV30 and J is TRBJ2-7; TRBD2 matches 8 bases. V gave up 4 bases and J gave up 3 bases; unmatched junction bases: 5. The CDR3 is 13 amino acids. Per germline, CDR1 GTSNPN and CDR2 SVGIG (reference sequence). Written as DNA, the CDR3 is TGTGCCTGGACAACTGGGACTAGCTACGAGCAGTACTTC. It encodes CAWTTGTSYEQYF.

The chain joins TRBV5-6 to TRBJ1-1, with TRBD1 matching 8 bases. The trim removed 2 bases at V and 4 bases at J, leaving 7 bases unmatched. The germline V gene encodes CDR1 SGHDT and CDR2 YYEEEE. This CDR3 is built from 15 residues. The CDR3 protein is CASSFFRGRGTEAFF. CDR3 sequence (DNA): TGTGCCAGCAGCTTCTTCAGGGGGCGCGGCACTGAAGCTTTCTTT.

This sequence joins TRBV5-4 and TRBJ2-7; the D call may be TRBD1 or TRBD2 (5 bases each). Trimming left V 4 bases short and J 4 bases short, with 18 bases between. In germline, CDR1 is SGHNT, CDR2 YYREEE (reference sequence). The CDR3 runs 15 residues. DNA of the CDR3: TGTGCCAGCAGCCCAGCCGGGACGGGCATTTACGAGCAGTACTTC. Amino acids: CASSPAGTGIYEQYF.

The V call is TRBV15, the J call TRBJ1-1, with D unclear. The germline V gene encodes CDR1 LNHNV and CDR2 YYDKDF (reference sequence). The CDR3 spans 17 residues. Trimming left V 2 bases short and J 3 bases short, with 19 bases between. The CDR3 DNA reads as TGTGCCACCAGCAGACCCGGCAGGTACATCCGGGACACTGAAGCTTTCTTT. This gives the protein CATSRPGRYIRDTEAFF.

This CDR3 reads CASSPTRQRGEQYF. CDR3 nucleotides: TGCGCCAGCAGCCCAACCCGACAGAGGGGGGAGCAGTACTTC. The chain carries TRBV5-1 and TRBJ2-7; D possibly corresponds to TRBD1 (6 bases). V gave up 4 bases and J gave up 7 bases, with 18 bases separating them. Germline CDR1 and CDR2: SGHRS and YFSETQ. There are 14 residues in the CDR3.

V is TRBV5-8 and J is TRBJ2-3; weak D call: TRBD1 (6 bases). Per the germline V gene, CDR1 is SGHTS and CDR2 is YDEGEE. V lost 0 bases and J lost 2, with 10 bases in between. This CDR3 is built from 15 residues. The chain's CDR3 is CASSLETGLTDTQYF. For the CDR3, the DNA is TGTGCCAGCAGCTTGGAAACAGGGCTCACAGATACGCAGTATTTT.

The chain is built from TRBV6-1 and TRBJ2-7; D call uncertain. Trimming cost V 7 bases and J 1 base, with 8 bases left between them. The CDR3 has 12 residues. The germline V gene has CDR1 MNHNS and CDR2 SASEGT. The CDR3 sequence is CASKPPSYEQYF. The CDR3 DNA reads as TGTGCCAGCAAGCCCCCATCCTACGAGCAGTACTTC.

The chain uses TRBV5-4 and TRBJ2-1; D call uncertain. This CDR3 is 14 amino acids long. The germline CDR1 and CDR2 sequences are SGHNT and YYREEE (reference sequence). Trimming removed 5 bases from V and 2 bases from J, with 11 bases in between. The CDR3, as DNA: TGTGCCAGCAGTCGACTGAAGACCTACAATGAGCAGTTCTTC. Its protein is CASSRLKTYNEQFF.

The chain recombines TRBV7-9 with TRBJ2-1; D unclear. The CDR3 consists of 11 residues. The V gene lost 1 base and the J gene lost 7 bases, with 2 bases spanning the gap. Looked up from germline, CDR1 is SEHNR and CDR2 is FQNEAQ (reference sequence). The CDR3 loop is CASSLGNEQFF. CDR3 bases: TGTGCCAGCAGCTTAGGGAATGAGCAGTTCTTC.

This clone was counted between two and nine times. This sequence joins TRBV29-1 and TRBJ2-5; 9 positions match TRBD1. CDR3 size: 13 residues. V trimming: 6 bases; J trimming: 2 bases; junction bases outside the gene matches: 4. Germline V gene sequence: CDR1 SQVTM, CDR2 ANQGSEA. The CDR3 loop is CSVWTGEQETQYF. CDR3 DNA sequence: TGCAGCGTATGGACAGGGGAGCAAGAGACCCAGTACTTC.

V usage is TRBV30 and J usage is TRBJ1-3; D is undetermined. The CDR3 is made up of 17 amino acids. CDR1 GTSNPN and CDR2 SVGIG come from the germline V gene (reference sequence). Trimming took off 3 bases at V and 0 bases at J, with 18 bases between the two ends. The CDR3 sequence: CAWSPGPGMSSGNTIYF. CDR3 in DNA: TGTGCCTGGAGCCCTGGCCCCGGAATGAGCTCTGGAAACACCATATATTTT.

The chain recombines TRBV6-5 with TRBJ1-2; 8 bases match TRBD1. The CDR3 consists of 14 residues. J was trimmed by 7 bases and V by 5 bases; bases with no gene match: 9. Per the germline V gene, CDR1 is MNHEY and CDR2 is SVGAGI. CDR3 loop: CASSNGQGFLGYTF. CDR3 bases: TGTGCCAGCAGTAACGGACAGGGCTTCCTTGGCTACACCTTC.

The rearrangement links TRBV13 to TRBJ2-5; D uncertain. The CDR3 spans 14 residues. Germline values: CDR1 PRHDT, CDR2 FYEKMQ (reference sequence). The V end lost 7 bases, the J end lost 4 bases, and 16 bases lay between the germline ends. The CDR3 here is CASTTRGLGETQYF. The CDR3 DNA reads TGTGCCAGCACCACGCGTGGGCTGGGAGAGACCCAGTACTTC. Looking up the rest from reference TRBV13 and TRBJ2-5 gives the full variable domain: AAGVIQSPRHLIKEKRETATLKCYPIPRHDTVYWYQQGPGQDPQFLISFYEKMQSDKGSIPDRFSAQQFSDYHSELNMSSLELGDSALYFCASTTRGLGETQYFGPGTRLLVL.

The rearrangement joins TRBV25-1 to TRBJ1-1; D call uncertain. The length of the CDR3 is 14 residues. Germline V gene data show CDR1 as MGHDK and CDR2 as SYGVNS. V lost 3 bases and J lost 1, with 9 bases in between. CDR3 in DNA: TGTGCCAGCAGTGATATGGGAGCGAACACTGAAGCTTTCTTT. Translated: CASSDMGANTEAFF. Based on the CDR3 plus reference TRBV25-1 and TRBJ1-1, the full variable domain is EADIYQTPRYLVIGTGKKITLECSQTMGHDKMYWYQQDPGMELHLIHYSYGVNSTEKGDLSSESTVSRIRTEHFPLTLESARPSHTSQYLCASSDMGANTEAFFGQGTRLTVV.

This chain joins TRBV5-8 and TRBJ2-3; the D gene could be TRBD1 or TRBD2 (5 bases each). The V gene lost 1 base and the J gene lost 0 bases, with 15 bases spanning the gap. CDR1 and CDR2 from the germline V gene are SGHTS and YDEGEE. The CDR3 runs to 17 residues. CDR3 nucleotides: TGTGCCAGCAGCTTGCGAGGGGACGTTACTAGCACAGATACGCAGTATTTT. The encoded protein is CASSLRGDVTSTDTQYF.

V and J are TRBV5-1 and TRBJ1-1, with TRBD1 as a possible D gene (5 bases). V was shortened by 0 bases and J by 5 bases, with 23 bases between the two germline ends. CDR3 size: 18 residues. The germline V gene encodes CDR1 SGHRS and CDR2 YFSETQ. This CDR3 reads CASSLAPLGTAGGTEAFF. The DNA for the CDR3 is TGCGCCAGCAGCTTGGCCCCCCTGGGGACGGCCGGGGGGACTGAAGCTTTCTTT. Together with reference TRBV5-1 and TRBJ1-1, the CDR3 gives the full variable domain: KAGVTQTPRYLIKTRGQQVTLSCSPISGHRSVSWYQQTPGQGLQFLFEYFSETQRNKGNFPGRFSGRQFSNSRSEMNVSTLELGDSALYLCASSLAPLGTAGGTEAFFGQGTRLTVV.

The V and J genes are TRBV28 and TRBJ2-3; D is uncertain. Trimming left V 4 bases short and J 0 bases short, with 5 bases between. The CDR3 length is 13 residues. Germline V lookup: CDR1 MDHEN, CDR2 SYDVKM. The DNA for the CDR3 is TGTGCCAGCAGTTCCCCTAGCACAGATACGCAGTATTTT. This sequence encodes CASSSPSTDTQYF. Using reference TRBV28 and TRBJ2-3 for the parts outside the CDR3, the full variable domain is DVKVTQSSRYLVKRTGEKVFLECVQDMDHENMFWYRQDPGLGLRLIYFSYDVKMKEKGDIPEGYSVSREKKERFSLILESASTNQTSMYLCASSSPSTDTQYFGPGTRLTVL.

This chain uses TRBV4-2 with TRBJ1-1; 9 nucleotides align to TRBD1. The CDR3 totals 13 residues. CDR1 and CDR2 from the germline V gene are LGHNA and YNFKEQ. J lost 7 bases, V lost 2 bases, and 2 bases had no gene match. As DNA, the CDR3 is TGTGCCAGCAGCCAAAGACAGGGGGATGAAGCTTTCTTT. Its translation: CASSQRQGDEAFF.

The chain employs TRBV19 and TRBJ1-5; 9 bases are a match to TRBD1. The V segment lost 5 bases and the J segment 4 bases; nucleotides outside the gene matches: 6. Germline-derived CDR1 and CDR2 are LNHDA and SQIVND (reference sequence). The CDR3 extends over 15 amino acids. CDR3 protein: CASSRGTGLNQPQHF. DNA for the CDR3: TGTGCCAGTAGTCGAGGGACAGGGCTGAATCAGCCCCAGCATTTT. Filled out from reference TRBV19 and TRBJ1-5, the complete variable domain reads DGGITQSPKYLFRKEGQNVTLSCEQNLNHDAMYWYRQDPGQGLRLIYYSQIVNDFQKGDIAEGYSVSREKKESFPLTVTSAQKNPTAFYLCASSRGTGLNQPQHFGDGTRLSIL.